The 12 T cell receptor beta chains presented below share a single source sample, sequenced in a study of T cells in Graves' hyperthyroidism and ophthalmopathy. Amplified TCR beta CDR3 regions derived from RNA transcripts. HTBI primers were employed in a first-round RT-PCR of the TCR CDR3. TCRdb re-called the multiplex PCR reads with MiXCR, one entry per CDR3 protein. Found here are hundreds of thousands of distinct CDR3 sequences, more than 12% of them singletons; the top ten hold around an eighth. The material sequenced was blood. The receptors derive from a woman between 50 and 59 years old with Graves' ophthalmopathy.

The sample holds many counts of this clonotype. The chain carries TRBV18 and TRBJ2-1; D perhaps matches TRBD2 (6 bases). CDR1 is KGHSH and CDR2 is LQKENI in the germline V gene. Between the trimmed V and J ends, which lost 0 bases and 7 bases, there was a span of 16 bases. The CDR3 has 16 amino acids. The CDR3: CASSPPGAGGSNEQFF. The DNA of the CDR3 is TGTGCCAGCTCACCACCCGGGGCCGGGGGTTCGAATGAGCAGTTCTTC.

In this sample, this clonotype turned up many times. The chain's CDR3 is CASSLPTTSMNTEAFF. The CDR3 region has the DNA TGTGCCAGCAGTTTACCTACAACCTCTATGAACACTGAAGCTTTCTTT. The chain carries TRBV28 and TRBJ1-1; D is uncertain. This CDR3 region has 16 residues. The germline V gene has CDR1 MDHEN and CDR2 SYDVKM. Trimming removed 2 bases at V and 0 bases at J, with 13 bases between.

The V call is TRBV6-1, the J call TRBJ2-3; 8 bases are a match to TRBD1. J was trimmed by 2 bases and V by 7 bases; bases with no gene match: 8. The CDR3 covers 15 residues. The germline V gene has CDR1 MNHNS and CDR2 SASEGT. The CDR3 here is CASNPGTGYTDTQYF. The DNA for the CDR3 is TGTGCCAGCAACCCCGGGACAGGCTACACAGATACGCAGTATTTT.

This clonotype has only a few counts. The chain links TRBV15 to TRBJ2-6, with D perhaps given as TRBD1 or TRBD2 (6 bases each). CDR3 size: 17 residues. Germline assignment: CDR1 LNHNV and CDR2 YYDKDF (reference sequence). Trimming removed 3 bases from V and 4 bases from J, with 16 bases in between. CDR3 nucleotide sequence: TGTGCCACCAGCAGGGACTCGGGGGCGCGAGGGGCCAACGTCCTGACTTTC. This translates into CATSRDSGARGANVLTF.

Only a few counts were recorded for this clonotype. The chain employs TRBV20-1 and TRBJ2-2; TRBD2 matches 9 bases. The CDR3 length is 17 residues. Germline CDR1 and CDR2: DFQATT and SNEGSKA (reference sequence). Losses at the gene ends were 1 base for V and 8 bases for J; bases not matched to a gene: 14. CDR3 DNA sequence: TGCAGTGCTAGAGGCCTCGGGGCTAGCGGGAATAGGGGGGAGCTGTTTTTT. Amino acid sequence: CSARGLGASGNRGELFF.

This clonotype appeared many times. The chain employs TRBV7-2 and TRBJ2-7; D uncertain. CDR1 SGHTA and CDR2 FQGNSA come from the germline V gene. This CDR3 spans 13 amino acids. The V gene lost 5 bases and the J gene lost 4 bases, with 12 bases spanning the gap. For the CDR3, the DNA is TGTGCCAGCAGCCCAACGACAAGATACGAGCAGTACTTC. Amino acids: CASSPTTRYEQYF. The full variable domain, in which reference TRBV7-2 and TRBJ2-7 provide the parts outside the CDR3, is GAGVSQSPSNKVTEKGKDVELRCDPISGHTALYWYRQSLGQGLEFLIYFQGNSAPDKSGLPSDRFSAERTGGSVSTLTIQRTQQEDSAVYLCASSPTTRYEQYFGPGTRLTVT.

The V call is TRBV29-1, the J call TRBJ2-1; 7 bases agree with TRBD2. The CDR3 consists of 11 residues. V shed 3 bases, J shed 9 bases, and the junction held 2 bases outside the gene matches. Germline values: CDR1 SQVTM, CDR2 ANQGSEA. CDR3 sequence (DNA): TGCAGCGTTGATCGGGAGGTTGAGCAGTTCTTC. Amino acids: CSVDREVEQFF.

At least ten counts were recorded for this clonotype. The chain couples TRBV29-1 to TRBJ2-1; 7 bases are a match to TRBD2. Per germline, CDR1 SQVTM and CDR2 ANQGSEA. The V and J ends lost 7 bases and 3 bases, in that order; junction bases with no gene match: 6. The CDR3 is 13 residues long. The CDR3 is CSAPGLIYNEQFF. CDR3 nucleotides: TGCAGCGCACCGGGACTAATCTACAATGAGCAGTTCTTC.

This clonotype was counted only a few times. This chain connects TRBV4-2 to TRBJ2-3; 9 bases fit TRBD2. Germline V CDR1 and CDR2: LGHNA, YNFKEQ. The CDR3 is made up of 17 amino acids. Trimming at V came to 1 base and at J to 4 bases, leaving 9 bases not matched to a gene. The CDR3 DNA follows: TGTGCCAGCAGCCAAGTAAAAGCGGGAGGACCCCCAGATACGCAGTATTTT. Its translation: CASSQVKAGGPPDTQYF.

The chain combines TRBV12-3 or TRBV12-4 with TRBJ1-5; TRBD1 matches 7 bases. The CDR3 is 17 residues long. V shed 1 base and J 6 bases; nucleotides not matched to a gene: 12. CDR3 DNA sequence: TGTGCCAGCAGTTTAGGGGTAAGCAGGGGGAAAGGTCAGCCCCAGCATTTT. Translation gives CASSLGVSRGKGQPQHF.

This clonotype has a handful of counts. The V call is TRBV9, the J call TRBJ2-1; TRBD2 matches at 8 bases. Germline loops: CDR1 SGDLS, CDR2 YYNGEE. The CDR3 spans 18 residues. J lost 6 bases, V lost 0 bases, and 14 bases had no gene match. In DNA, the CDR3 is TGTGCCAGCAGCGTAGATATTAGCGGGGCGGGTATACGCAATGAGCAGTTCTTC. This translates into CASSVDISGAGIRNEQFF. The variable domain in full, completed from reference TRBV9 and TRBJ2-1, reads DSGVTQTPKHLITATGQRVTLRCSPRSGDLSVYWYQQSLDQGLQFLIQYYNGEERAKGNILERFSAQQFPDLHSELNLSSLELGDSALYFCASSVDISGAGIRNEQFFGPGTRLTVL.

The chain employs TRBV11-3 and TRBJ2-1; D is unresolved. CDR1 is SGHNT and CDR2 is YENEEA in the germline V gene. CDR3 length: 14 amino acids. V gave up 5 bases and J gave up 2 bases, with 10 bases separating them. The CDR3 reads CASSPDSTYNEQFF. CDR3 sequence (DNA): TGTGCCAGCAGCCCAGACTCGACCTACAATGAGCAGTTCTTC.